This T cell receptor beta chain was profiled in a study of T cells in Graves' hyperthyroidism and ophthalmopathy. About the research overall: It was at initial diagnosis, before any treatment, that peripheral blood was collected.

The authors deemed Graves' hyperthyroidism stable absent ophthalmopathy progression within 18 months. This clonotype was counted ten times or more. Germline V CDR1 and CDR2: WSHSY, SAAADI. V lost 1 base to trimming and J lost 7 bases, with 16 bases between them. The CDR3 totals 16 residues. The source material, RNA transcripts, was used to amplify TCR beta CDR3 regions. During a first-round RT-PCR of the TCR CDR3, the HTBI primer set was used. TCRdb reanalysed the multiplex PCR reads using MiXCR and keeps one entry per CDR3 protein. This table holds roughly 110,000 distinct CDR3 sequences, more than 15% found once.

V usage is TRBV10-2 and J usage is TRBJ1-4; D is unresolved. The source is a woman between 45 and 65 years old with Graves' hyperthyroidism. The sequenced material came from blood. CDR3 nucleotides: TGCGCCAGCAGTGAGTTTGCACCACCTCGGGGTGAAAAACTGTTTTTT. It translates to CASSEFAPPRGEKLFF.